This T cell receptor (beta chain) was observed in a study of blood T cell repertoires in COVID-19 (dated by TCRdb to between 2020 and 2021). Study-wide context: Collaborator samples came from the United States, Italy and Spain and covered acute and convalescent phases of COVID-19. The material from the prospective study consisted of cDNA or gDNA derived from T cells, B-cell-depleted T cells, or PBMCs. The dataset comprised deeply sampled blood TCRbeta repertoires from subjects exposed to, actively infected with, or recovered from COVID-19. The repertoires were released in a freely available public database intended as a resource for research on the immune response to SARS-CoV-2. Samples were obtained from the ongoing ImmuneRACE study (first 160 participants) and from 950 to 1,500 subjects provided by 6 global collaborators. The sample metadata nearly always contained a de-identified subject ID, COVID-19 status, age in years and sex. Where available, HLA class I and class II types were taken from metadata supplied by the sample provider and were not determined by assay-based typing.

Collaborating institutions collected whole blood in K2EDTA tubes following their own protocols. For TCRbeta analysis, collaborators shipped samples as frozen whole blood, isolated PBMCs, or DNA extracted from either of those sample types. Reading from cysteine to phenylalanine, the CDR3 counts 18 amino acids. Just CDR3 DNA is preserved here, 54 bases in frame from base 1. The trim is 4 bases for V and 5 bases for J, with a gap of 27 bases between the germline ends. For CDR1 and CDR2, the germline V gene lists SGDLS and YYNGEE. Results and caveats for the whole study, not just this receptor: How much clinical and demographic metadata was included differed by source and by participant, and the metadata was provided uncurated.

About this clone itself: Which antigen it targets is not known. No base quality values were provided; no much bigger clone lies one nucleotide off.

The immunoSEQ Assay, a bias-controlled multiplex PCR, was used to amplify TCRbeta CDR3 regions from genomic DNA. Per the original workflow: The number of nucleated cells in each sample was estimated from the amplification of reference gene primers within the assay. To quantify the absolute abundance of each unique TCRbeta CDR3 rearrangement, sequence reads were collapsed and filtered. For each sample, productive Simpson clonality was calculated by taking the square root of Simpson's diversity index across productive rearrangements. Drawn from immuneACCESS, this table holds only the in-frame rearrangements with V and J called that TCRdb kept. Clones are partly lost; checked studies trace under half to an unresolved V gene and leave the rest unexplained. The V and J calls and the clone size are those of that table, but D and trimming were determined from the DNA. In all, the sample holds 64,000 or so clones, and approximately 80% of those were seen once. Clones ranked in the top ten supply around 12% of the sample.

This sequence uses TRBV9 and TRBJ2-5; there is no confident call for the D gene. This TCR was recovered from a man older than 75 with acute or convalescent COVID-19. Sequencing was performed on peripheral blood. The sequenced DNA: TGTGCCAGCAGCCCCCGACTTAAGATGGTCGGATCCGGGGAGACCCAGTACTTC. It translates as CASSPRLKMVGSGETQYF.